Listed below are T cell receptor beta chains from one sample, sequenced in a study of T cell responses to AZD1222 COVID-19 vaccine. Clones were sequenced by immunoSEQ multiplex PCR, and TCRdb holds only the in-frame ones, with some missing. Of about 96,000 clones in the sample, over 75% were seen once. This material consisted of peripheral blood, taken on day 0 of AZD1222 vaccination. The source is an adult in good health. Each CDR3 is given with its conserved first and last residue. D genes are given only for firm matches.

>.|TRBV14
CASSPRLAGVEAFF
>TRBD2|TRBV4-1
CASSQPRTSRYTDTQYF
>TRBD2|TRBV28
CASSSTSVGSYEQYF
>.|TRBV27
CASSFRVGPYEQYF
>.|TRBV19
CASSSQHYNEQFF
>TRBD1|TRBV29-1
CSAAGTGGTDTQYF
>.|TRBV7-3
CASSLSGGGPVMQYF
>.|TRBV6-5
CASSFDSTDTQYF
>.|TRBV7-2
CASSLVANRAYYNEQFF
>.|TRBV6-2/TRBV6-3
CASSYAAGLSNYGYTF
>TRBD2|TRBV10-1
CASSNRLAASSYNEQFF
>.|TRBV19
CADRRFSGNTIYF
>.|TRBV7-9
CASSPVITGQTDTQYF
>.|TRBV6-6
CASSYAKNTEAFF
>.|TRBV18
CASERYTF
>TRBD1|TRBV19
CASNSLAGGGGYGYTF
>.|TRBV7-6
CASSLYRVEGPNTEAFF